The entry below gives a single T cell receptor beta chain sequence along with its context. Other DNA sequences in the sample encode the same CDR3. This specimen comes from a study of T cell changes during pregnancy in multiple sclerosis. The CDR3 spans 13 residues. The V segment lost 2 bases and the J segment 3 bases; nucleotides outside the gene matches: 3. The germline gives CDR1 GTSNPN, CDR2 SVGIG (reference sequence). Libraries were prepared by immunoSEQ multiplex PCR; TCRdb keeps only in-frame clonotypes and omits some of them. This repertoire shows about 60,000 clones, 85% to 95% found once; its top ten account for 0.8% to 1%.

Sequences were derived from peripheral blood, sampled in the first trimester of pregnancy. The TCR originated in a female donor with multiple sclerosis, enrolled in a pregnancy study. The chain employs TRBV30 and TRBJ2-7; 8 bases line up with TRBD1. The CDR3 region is CAWSPDRGYEQYF. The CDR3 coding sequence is TGTGCCTGGAGTCCCGACAGGGGCTACGAGCAGTACTTC.